This T cell receptor beta chain was observed in a study of cytomegalovirus exposure and HLA in healthy donors. Of note for this clone: Its antigen is still unknown.

Whole-study results and caveats: A few CMV-associated chains proved CMV antigen-specific in vitro.

The CDR3 sequence is 13 residues long. The V end lost 8 bases, the J end lost 4 bases, and 9 bases lay between the germline ends. The germline V gene encodes CDR1 ENHRY and CDR2 SYGVKD. Profiling relied on immunoSEQ multiplex PCR, and the TCRdb table lists in-frame clones only, not all of them. The sample carries 90,000 to 150,000 clones, 70% to 90% recorded once. The rearrangement uses TRBV10-3 and TRBJ1-6; the D gene is possibly TRBD1 (6 bases). Sequencing input: PBMCs. The clonotype originates from a man between 18 and 35 years old in good health and CMV-seropositive. The chain's CDR3 is CAIRGQYNSPLHF. The DNA of the CDR3 is TGTGCCATCCGGGGACAATATAATTCACCCCTCCACTTT.